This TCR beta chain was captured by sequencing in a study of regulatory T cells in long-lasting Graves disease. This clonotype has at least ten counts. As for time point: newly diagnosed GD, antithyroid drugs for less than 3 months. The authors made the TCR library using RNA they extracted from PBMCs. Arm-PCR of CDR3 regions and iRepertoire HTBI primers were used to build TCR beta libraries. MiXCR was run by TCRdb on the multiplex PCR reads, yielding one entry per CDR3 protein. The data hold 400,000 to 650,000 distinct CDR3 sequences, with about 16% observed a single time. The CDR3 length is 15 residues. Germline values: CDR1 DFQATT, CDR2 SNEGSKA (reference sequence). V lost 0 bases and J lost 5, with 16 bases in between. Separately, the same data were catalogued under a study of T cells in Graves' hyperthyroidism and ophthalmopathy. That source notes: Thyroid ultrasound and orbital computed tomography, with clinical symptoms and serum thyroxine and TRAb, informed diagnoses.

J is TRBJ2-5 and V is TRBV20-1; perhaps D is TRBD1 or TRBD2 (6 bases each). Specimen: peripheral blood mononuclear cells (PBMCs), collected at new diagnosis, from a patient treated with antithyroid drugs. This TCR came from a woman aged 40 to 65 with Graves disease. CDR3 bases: TGCAGTGCTAGAGATGTGACGGGGGCCTGGGAGACCCAGTACTTC. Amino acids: CSARDVTGAWETQYF.